Below, 9 T cell receptor beta chains from the same sample are listed, as sequenced in a study of blood T cell repertoires in COVID-19. Some clones are missing from TCRdb's copy, which holds only in-frame ones; the method was immunoSEQ multiplex PCR. The sample contains 190,000 or so clones, about 87% of which appear only once. Sequenced: peripheral blood. These receptors all come from a man aged 35 to 55 with active or convalescent COVID-19.

This clone was counted between two and nine times. This chain connects TRBV9 to TRBJ1-6; a weak D match, TRBD1 (5 bases). This CDR3 contains 18 residues. The V gene lost 3 bases and the J gene lost 0 bases, with 16 bases spanning the gap. Germline V CDR1 and CDR2: SGDLS, YYNGEE. The CDR3 bases are TGTGCCAGCAGCGACCCGGGGGGATTGAGCTCCTATAATTCACCCCTCCACTTT. This gives the protein CASSDPGGLSSYNSPLHF.

The rearrangement uses TRBV6-6 and TRBJ1-1; D is ambiguous. CDR3 size: 14 residues. Germline V gene lookup returns CDR1 MNHNY and CDR2 SVGAGI (reference sequence). V was clipped by 0 bases and J by 2 bases, with 7 bases between them. CDR3 in DNA: TGTGCCAGCAGTTACTCGACGGGTAACACTGAAGCTTTCTTT. Protein product: CASSYSTGNTEAFF.

This chain uses TRBV18 with TRBJ1-4; TRBD1 matches 7 bases. The CDR3 contains 14 residues. Germline V gene sequence: CDR1 KGHSH, CDR2 LQKENI. The V and J ends lost 6 bases and 4 bases, in that order; junction bases with no gene match: 5. CDR3 amino acids: CASSRTGDNEKLFF. CDR3 coding DNA: TGTGCCAGCTCCCGCACAGGGGATAATGAAAAACTGTTTTTT.

This sequence joins TRBV6-5 and TRBJ1-1, with 8 nucleotides matching TRBD1. The CDR3 length is 12 residues. Germline lookup yields CDR1 MNHEY and CDR2 SVGAGI. Trimming cost V 7 bases and J 12 bases; bases outside gene matches: 10. CDR3 amino acids: CASTPGDRGTFF. The DNA for the CDR3 is TGTGCCAGCACCCCTGGAGACAGGGGAACTTTCTTT.

The CDR3 coding sequence is TGTGCCAACCCACAGGAGCCACTATACAATGAGCAGTTCTTC. This encodes CANPQEPLYNEQFF. The V call is TRBV21-1, the J call TRBJ2-1; the table names TRBD1, a call not compared with the DNA. TRBV21-1 is termed a pseudogene. The CDR3 is 14 amino acids.

This chain links TRBV28 with TRBJ2-4; the match to TRBD1 covers 7 bases. Germline V lookup: CDR1 MDHEN, CDR2 SYDVKM. The CDR3 runs to 13 residues. Trimming took 6 bases from V and 15 from J; bases not matched to a gene: 14. DNA of the CDR3: TGTGCCAGCAGGCTAAGCCCCGGGACAGTCGGGTACTTC. Translation: CASRLSPGTVGYF.

The chain combines TRBV5-1 with TRBJ2-1, with 8 nucleotides matching TRBD1. This CDR3 has 15 residues. Unmatched junction bases numbered 6, after V lost 4 bases and J lost 3 bases. CDR1 and CDR2 (germline): SGHRS, YFSETQ. The CDR3 sequence: CASSLQGADYNEQFF. The CDR3 nucleotides read TGCGCCAGCAGCCTGCAGGGGGCTGACTACAATGAGCAGTTCTTC.

The chain has TRBV18 and TRBJ2-5, with TRBD2 matching over 16 bases. The J segment lost 4 bases and the V segment lost 0 bases, leaving 8 bases of the junction unmatched. This CDR3 has 19 residues. Germline V gives CDR1 KGHSH, CDR2 LQKENI. CDR3 region: CASSPPSGTSGGAGETQYF. CDR3 nucleotides: TGTGCCAGCTCACCACCGTCCGGGACTAGCGGGGGGGCCGGAGAGACCCAGTACTTC.

The chain couples TRBV6-5 to TRBJ1-3; D ambiguous. Germline loops: CDR1 MNHEY, CDR2 SVGAGI. V lost 5 bases to trimming and J lost 2 bases, with 13 bases between them. The CDR3 length is 15 residues. The DNA for the CDR3 is TGTGCCAGCAGTCCACAGTGGGTGGCTGGAAACACCATATATTTT. Translation: CASSPQWVAGNTIYF.